What follows is one T cell receptor (beta chain) and its context. The antigen is unknown. The data derive from a study of vaccination and CD4 T cells after COVID-19. Study at large: Overlapping spike peptides from SARS-CoV-2, HCoV-NL63, HCoV-OC43 and HCoV-229E served to stimulate the cells. Overall study results and limits: The authors studied relatively few convalescent patients and analyzed no early post-infection timepoints.

As for treatment: roughly 11-day PBMC culture with coronavirus spike peptide pools or control peptides (ViraFEST assay). ViraFEST grew antigen-specific T cells using peptide pools, then sequenced TCRs. Germline CDR1 is SEHNR and CDR2 is FQNEAQ (reference sequence). This CDR3 has 18 residues. Trimming at V came to 1 base and at J to 1 base, leaving 8 bases not matched to a gene. The study sequenced cultured CD4+ T cell DNA using the Oncomine TCR Beta short-read assay. One entry per CDR3 protein, called by TCRdb with MiXCR from the PCR reads. The sample shows over 20,000 distinct CDR3 sequences, roughly 52% of them seen only once.

This TCR came from a human donor who had recovered from COVID-19. V gene TRBV7-9 combines with J gene TRBJ1-4; TRBD1 aligns across 8 bases. The source material was CD4+ T cells from blood, cultured in vitro. The CDR3 region is CASSLGWTGWETNEKLFF. CDR3 DNA sequence: TGTGCCAGCAGCTTAGGCTGGACAGGGTGGGAAACTAATGAAAAACTGTTTTTT.